Each of the 27 T cell receptor beta chains below was sequenced from the same sample in a study of CD8 T cells in Susac syndrome. The RNA, about 0.5 to 1 ug, was put through reverse transcription using random hexamers. TCRdb fed the immunoSEQ multiplex PCR reads into MiXCR, producing one record per CDR3 protein. This table holds about 140,000 distinct CDR3 sequences, 95% found once. Specimen: CD8+ T cells from PBMCs. These receptors all stem from a human donor with Susac syndrome.

This chain joins TRBV11-3 and TRBJ2-2, with D perhaps TRBD1 or TRBD2 (5 bases each). Germline lookup yields CDR1 SGHNT and CDR2 YENEEA. CDR3 length equals 16 residues. Trimming stripped 8 bases from V and 1 base from J, with 17 bases between. The CDR3, as DNA: TGTGCCAGCGGCAATTGGGAGACAGAGAACACCGGGGAGCTGTTTTTT. Translating it yields CASGNWETENTGELFF.

The rearrangement joins TRBV5-1 to TRBJ1-2, with a possible D match to TRBD1 (6 bases). CDR1 SGHRS and CDR2 YFSETQ come from the germline V gene. This CDR3 is 13 amino acids long. V lost 4 bases and J 7 bases, leaving 14 bases between the germline ends. The CDR3 protein is CASSDGGQAGYTF. CDR3 in DNA: TGCGCCAGCAGCGACGGGGGACAAGCTGGCTACACCTTC.

This chain connects TRBV6-5 to TRBJ2-7; D might be TRBD2 (6 bases). Germline-derived CDR1 and CDR2 are MNHEY and SVGAGI. The CDR3 is 16 residues long. V lost 5 bases and J lost 0, with 17 bases in between. The CDR3 is CASSQLGDWSSYEQYF. The CDR3 nucleotides are TGTGCCAGCAGTCAACTCGGGGACTGGAGCTCCTACGAGCAGTACTTC.

This chain connects TRBV6-5 to TRBJ2-3, with 7 bases lining up with TRBD2. The CDR3 totals 15 residues. Germline CDR1 reads MNHEY; CDR2 reads SVGAGI. Trimming took 5 bases from V and 5 from J; bases not matched to a gene: 10. Here the CDR3 reads CASSPGLAEEDTQYF. The CDR3 bases are TGTGCCAGCAGTCCCGGGCTAGCGGAGGAAGATACGCAGTATTTT.

The chain has TRBV9 and TRBJ2-7, with 13 bases aligning to TRBD2. CDR3 length equals 15 residues. V was pared by 0 bases and J by 5 bases, with 2 bases of the junction left unmatched. Germline V gene sequence: CDR1 SGDLS, CDR2 YYNGEE. For the CDR3, the DNA is TGTGCCAGCAGCGTAGATGGGACTAGCGGGAACGAGCAGTACTTC. The encoded protein is CASSVDGTSGNEQYF. The full variable domain, its missing parts supplied by reference TRBV9 and TRBJ2-7, is DSGVTQTPKHLITATGQRVTLRCSPRSGDLSVYWYQQSLDQGLQFLIQYYNGEERAKGNILERFSAQQFPDLHSELNLSSLELGDSALYFCASSVDGTSGNEQYFGPGTRLTVT.

The rearrangement joins TRBV4-1 to TRBJ2-7; D gene unclear. Germline CDR1 MGHRA, CDR2 YSYEKL. The CDR3 is made up of 12 amino acids. Trimming cost V 4 bases and J 6 bases, with 10 bases left between them. The CDR3 protein is CASSRPESEQYF. Here the CDR3 DNA reads TGCGCCAGCAGCCGCCCCGAGAGCGAGCAGTACTTC.

The V call is TRBV6-5, the J call TRBJ2-1; no reliable D call. Trimming removed 5 bases at V and 6 bases at J, with 14 bases between. Germline-derived CDR1 and CDR2 are MNHEY and SVGAGI. The CDR3 length is 14 residues. As DNA, the CDR3 is TGTGCCAGCAGTGGCTTCGGCGCGGCCAATGAGCAGTTCTTC. Its translation is CASSGFGAANEQFF.

V gene TRBV20-1 combines with J gene TRBJ2-3; 10 bases match TRBD1. CDR1 is DFQATT, CDR2 SNEGSKA, per germline (reference sequence). After removal of 6 bases from V and 4 bases from J, the junction contained 7 bases not matched to a gene. The CDR3 is 14 residues long. The CDR3 reads CSAPTGGASDTQYF. The CDR3 DNA is TGCAGTGCCCCGACAGGGGGCGCTTCAGATACGCAGTATTTT.

V and J are TRBV11-3 and TRBJ2-5, with 8 bases fitting TRBD1. The trim removed 4 bases at V and 4 bases at J, leaving 8 bases unmatched. Germline CDR1 is SGHNT and CDR2 is YENEEA. The CDR3 has 15 amino acids. The CDR3 spells CASSSGTGSPETQYF. In DNA, the CDR3 is TGTGCCAGCAGCTCCGGGACAGGCTCCCCAGAGACCCAGTACTTC.

The chain links TRBV7-9 to TRBJ1-2; D is undetermined. CDR1 is SEHNR, CDR2 FQNEAQ, per germline (reference sequence). The ends were cut back, 1 base at V and 8 bases at J, with 8 bases in the middle. The CDR3 length is 12 residues. CDR3 bases: TGTGCCAGCAGCTTAGAATTTAGGGGCTACACCTTC. Amino acids: CASSLEFRGYTF. Full variable domain (rest looked up from reference TRBV7-9 and TRBJ1-2): DTGVSQNPRHKITKRGQNVTFRCDPISEHNRLYWYRQTLGQGPEFLTYFQNEAQLEKSRLLSDRFSAERPKGSFSTLEIQRTEQGDSAMYLCASSLEFRGYTFGSGTRLTVV.

The chain carries TRBV7-3 and TRBJ2-1, with D perhaps assigned TRBD1 or TRBD2 (5 bases each). The CDR3 extends over 16 amino acids. With 5 bases removed from V and 7 bases from J, the gap between germline ends came to 21 bases. From germline, CDR1 is SGHTA and CDR2 FQGTGA. The CDR3 DNA follows: TGTGCCAGCAGCGCTCCCGGGACCTCCTCCGGGAATGAGCAGTTCTTC. Protein: CASSAPGTSSGNEQFF.

CDR3 amino acids: CSVGTGPYGYTF. DNA for the CDR3: TGCAGCGTTGGGACAGGCCCCTATGGCTACACCTTC. The gene calls are TRBV29-1 and TRBJ1-2; 7 nucleotides align to TRBD1. V shed 4 bases, J shed 4 bases, and the junction held 3 bases outside the gene matches. Germline V gene lookup returns CDR1 SQVTM and CDR2 ANQGSEA. The CDR3 consists of 12 residues.

This clonotype appeared a single time. This chain links TRBV11-2 with TRBJ2-7; 11 bases map to TRBD2. The CDR3 covers 16 residues. The germline CDR1 and CDR2 sequences are SGHAT and FQNNGV. The V segment lost 3 bases and the J segment 3 bases; nucleotides outside the gene matches: 7. The CDR3 bases are TGTGCCAGCAGCTTCGGCCTAGCGGGAGGTGGCTACGAGCAGTACTTC. Protein product: CASSFGLAGGGYEQYF.

The J gene is TRBJ2-7, the V gene TRBV4-1; maybe TRBD2 (6 bases). The CDR3 is made up of 14 amino acids. Looked up from germline, CDR1 is MGHRA and CDR2 is YSYEKL. V dropped 1 base and J dropped 4 bases, with 11 bases sitting between them. The DNA of the CDR3 is TGCGCCAGCAGCCAAGTACTAGCAGCATACGAGCAGTACTTC. This translates into CASSQVLAAYEQYF.

This rearrangement joins TRBV30 to TRBJ2-5, with 12 bases lining up with TRBD2. Germline-derived CDR1 and CDR2 are GTSNPN and SVGIG (reference sequence). V gave up 3 bases and J gave up 5 bases; unmatched junction bases: 1. The CDR3 is 13 amino acids. Here the CDR3 reads CAWSLAGGETQYF. The CDR3 nucleotides read TGTGCCTGGAGCCTAGCGGGAGGGGAGACCCAGTACTTC.

The chain uses TRBV12-3 or TRBV12-4 and TRBJ2-1, with 7 positions matching TRBD2. J lost 13 bases, V lost 8 bases, and 5 bases had no gene match. CDR3 length equals 10 residues. CDR3: CASGGEEQFF. The CDR3 region has the DNA TGTGCCAGCGGGGGGGAGGAACAGTTCTTC.

The chain combines TRBV27 with TRBJ2-1; D unresolved. Trimming took off 8 bases at V and 0 bases at J, with 8 bases between the two ends. The CDR3 length is 13 residues. Germline V gene sequence: CDR1 MNHEY, CDR2 SMNVEV (reference sequence). The CDR3 reads CASRLSSYNEQFF. The CDR3 bases are TGTGCCAGCCGGTTATCCTCCTACAATGAGCAGTTCTTC.

The chain carries TRBV29-1 and TRBJ2-3; 13 nucleotides line up with TRBD2. The germline V gene encodes CDR1 SQVTM and CDR2 ANQGSEA. The V segment lost 5 bases and the J segment 5 bases; nucleotides outside the gene matches: 25. The CDR3 sequence is 21 residues long. In DNA form, the CDR3 reads TGCAGCGTTTGGGGGTGGAGGGGAACTAGCGGGAGGGCCGTTCCACGAGATACGCAGTATTTT. It translates to CSVWGWRGTSGRAVPRDTQYF.

V gene TRBV4-2 combines with J gene TRBJ1-1, with 9 bases aligning to TRBD1. The trim removed 5 bases at V and 5 bases at J, leaving 0 bases unmatched. Germline CDR1 reads LGHNA; CDR2 reads YNFKEQ. There are 12 residues in the CDR3. DNA of the CDR3: TGTGCCAGCAGCGGACAGGGGACTGAAGCTTTCTTT. It translates to CASSGQGTEAFF.

This sequence joins TRBV27 and TRBJ1-2, with a weak D call TRBD1 (6 bases). CDR3 length: 13 residues. V was cut by 6 bases and J by 3 bases, with 11 bases left in between. CDR1 MNHEY and CDR2 SMNVEV come from the germline V gene (reference sequence). CDR3 sequence (DNA): TGTGCCAGCAGCAGACAGGATCACTATGGCTACACCTTC. It specifies CASSRQDHYGYTF.

The chain is built from TRBV6-1 and TRBJ2-6; D not certain. This CDR3 spans 17 amino acids. The V end lost 7 bases, the J end lost 1 base, and 17 bases lay between the germline ends. Germline V gene sequence: CDR1 MNHNS, CDR2 SASEGT. CDR3: CASKIGSGSSGANVLTF. CDR3 coding DNA: TGTGCCAGCAAAATTGGGTCCGGGTCTTCTGGGGCCAACGTCCTGACTTTC.

CDR3 region: CASTSSTDNAAIYF. The CDR3 DNA follows: TGTGCCAGCACCTCTTCGACAGACAATGCGGCCATATATTTT. V usage is TRBV7-9 and J usage is TRBJ1-3; D possibly corresponds to TRBD1 (5 bases). Germline V CDR1 and CDR2: SEHNR, FQNEAQ (reference sequence). Between the trimmed V and J ends, which lost 7 bases and 11 bases, there was a span of 21 bases. CDR3 length equals 14 residues. Full variable domain (missing parts from reference TRBV7-9 and TRBJ1-3): DTGVSQNPRHKITKRGQNVTFRCDPISEHNRLYWYRQTLGQGPEFLTYFQNEAQLEKSRLLSDRFSAERPKGSFSTLEIQRTEQGDSAMYLCASTSSTDNAAIYFGEGSWLTVV.

CDR3 nucleotide sequence: TGTGCCAGCAGTTACTCTCGAGGCAGTAACTATGGCTACACCTTC. This gives the protein CASSYSRGSNYGYTF. The chain links TRBV6-5 to TRBJ1-2; D gene uncertain. Trimming cost V 0 bases and J 1 base, with 9 bases left between them. The CDR3 has 15 residues. Germline CDR1 is MNHEY and CDR2 is SVGAGI.

This clonotype occurred once. The chain recombines TRBV4-2 with TRBJ2-1; TRBD1 agrees at 8 bases. The CDR3 length is 14 residues. Per germline, CDR1 LGHNA and CDR2 YNFKEQ. Germline trimming cut 4 bases from V and 4 bases from J; bases unmatched to any gene: 3. CDR3 amino acids: CASSPQGVYNEQFF. CDR3 DNA sequence: TGTGCCAGCAGCCCACAGGGGGTATACAATGAGCAGTTCTTC.

This chain joins TRBV5-6 and TRBJ2-7; 9 positions match TRBD2. The trim removed 0 bases at V and 3 bases at J, leaving 19 bases unmatched. This CDR3 has 20 amino acids. Germline V CDR1 and CDR2: SGHDT, YYEEEE. The CDR3 DNA is TGTGCCAGCAGCTTGGCAGGGATGGGCCTTGTAGCGGGAGTGAGCTACGAGCAGTACTTC. Its translation is CASSLAGMGLVAGVSYEQYF.

V is TRBV19 and J is TRBJ2-1, with 7 bases fitting TRBD1. Germline lookup yields CDR1 LNHDA and CDR2 SQIVND (reference sequence). The CDR3 totals 13 residues. The ends lost 1 base at V and 8 bases at J; junction bases unmatched: 2. CDR3: CASSIGGGDEQFF. As DNA, the CDR3 is TGTGCCAGTAGTATAGGAGGGGGCGATGAGCAGTTCTTC. Looking up the rest from reference TRBV19 and TRBJ2-1 gives the full variable domain: DGGITQSPKYLFRKEGQNVTLSCEQNLNHDAMYWYRQDPGQGLRLIYYSQIVNDFQKGDIAEGYSVSREKKESFPLTVTSAQKNPTAFYLCASSIGGGDEQFFGPGTRLTVL.

The chain uses TRBV15 and TRBJ1-3; perhaps TRBD1 as D (5 bases). V was cut by 7 bases and J by 3 bases, with 13 bases left in between. The CDR3 consists of 14 residues. Per germline, CDR1 LNHNV and CDR2 YYDKDF (reference sequence). The CDR3 coding sequence is TGTGCCACCACGACCGGGACGGATGGAAACACCATATATTTT. It yields the protein CATTTGTDGNTIYF.